This TCR beta chain was identified during a study of Ad26.COV2.S vaccination and SARS-CoV-2 variants. Study findings and constraints: Non-spike TCR breadth showed similarity between vaccine and placebo recipients.

As to this clone: Its target is unknown.

The germline V gene encodes CDR1 LGHNA and CDR2 YNFKEQ. V shed 0 bases, J shed 5 bases, and the junction held 7 bases outside the gene matches. The CDR3 consists of 17 residues. Clones were sequenced by immunoSEQ multiplex PCR, and TCRdb holds only the in-frame ones, with some missing. The table lists 250,000 to 300,000 clones, more than 75% of them singletons. The treatment denotes: over 15 received Ad26.COV2.S at low or high dose, single or two shots; roughly 5 received placebo; per-sample allocation not given. The investigators took samples on day 63 after the first vaccine or placebo injection. The chain joins TRBV4-2 to TRBJ2-2; 9 positions agree with TRBD2. This specimen consisted of peripheral blood, obtained in a trial of Ad26.COV2.S vaccine versus placebo. This clonotype originated in a person between 18 and 59 years old who received the Ad26.COV2.S COVID-19 vaccine or a placebo. The CDR3 bases are TGTGCCAGCAGCCAAGAGAAAGCGGGAGGCTGGACCGGGGAGCTGTTTTTT. Its protein is CASSQEKAGGWTGELFF.